This T cell receptor beta chain is drawn from a study of CD8 T cells in Susac syndrome. The RNA input was roughly 0.45 to 1 ug, and it was reverse transcribed with random hexamers. Amplification of TCR beta CDR3 by immunoSEQ multiplex PCR spanned 54 Vbeta and 13 Jbeta. TCRdb independently ran MiXCR on the immunoSEQ multiplex PCR reads; one entry per CDR3 protein. The repertoire consists of hundreds of thousands of distinct CDR3 sequences, with approximately 95% occurring once and the leading ten covering around 0.076%. This CDR3 spans 17 amino acids. Trimming took off 0 bases at V and 9 bases at J, with 21 bases between the two ends. The authors carried out high-throughput sequencing of TCR beta. They applied it to CD8+ and CD4+ T cells obtained from blood.

The sample comprised CD4+ T cells from PBMCs. The sequence was obtained from a human donor with multiple sclerosis. The J gene is TRBJ1-5, the V gene TRBV23-1; D call uncertain. TRBV23-1 is filed as an ORF, its function uncertain. CDR3 DNA sequence: TGCGCCAGCAGTCAATCCCCAGGCCACGGCGGTAGGTCGCCCCAGCATTTT. Translation: CASSQSPGHGGRSPQHF.